This TCR beta chain was identified in a study of CD8 T cells in Susac syndrome. The study's findings and limits: It was acknowledged in the study that the number of individuals who were included in its TCR sequencing and HLA analysis was relatively small.

Reverse transcription of roughly 0.45 to 1 ug RNA used random hexamers. TCRdb re-called the immunoSEQ multiplex PCR reads with MiXCR, one entry per CDR3 protein. The sample yields 90,000 to 150,000 distinct CDR3 sequences, nearly 95% seen once. Remarks on this clonotype: Its specificity is not known.

Per the germline V gene, CDR1 is SEHNR and CDR2 is FQNEAQ (reference sequence). The CDR3 has 14 amino acids. V lost 1 base and J 9 bases, leaving 16 bases between the germline ends. The sample was CD4+ T cells from PBMCs. The clonotype comes from a human donor in good health. This chain connects TRBV7-9 to TRBJ2-7, with unresolved D. This chain's CDR3 is CASSLEGTPAGQYF. For the CDR3, the DNA is TGTGCCAGCAGCTTAGAAGGTACCCCCGCAGGGCAGTACTTC.